The subject of this entry is one T cell receptor (beta chain). As yet, its antigen is unknown. The source of the sample is a study of blood T cells in healthy people across ages. Overall study findings and caveats: Age advanced and TCR beta diversity per million T cells fell, roughly linearly.

CDR1 and CDR2 (germline): LGHNA, YSLEER. The CDR3 is 15 residues long. Trimming pared 0 bases from V and 5 bases from J, leaving 13 bases between. Primers used in a second PCR of roughly 6 to 11 cycles were a sample-barcoded 5' primer and a J-beta primer mix. MiXCR was run by TCRdb on the 5' RACE reads, yielding one entry per CDR3 protein. This table has approximately 760,000 distinct CDR3 sequences, around a quarter appearing once. This same sample was also part of a study on T cells of mothers and their children. That study reports: Donors comprised three healthy Caucasian mothers plus their six children. Versus unrelated pairs, overlap was slightly higher in related mother-child pairs, without reaching significance.

The rearrangement links TRBV4-3 to TRBJ2-5; a weak D match, TRBD1 (5 bases). The receptor's source is a boy under 18 in good health. The sample was blood. CDR3 residues: CASSQESTYRETQYF. CDR3 DNA: TGCGCCAGCAGCCAAGAATCGACCTACAGGGAGACCCAGTACTTC.